This section outlines one T cell receptor (beta chain) sequence together with its context. Its antigen is undetermined. Moderate-to-severe activity, CAS at least 3, NOSPECS at least 4 and duration under 3 months characterized donors with ophthalmopathy. The V gene lost 3 bases and the J gene lost 4 bases, with 10 bases spanning the gap. The germline V gene has CDR1 LNHDA and CDR2 SQIVND (reference sequence). This CDR3 region has 14 residues. The authors amplified TCR beta CDR3 regions, and they did so from RNA transcripts for repertoire sequencing. A first-round RT-PCR used HTBI primers, followed by a second-round multiplex PCR. TCRdb passed the multiplex PCR reads through MiXCR, listing each CDR3 protein once. The table includes 40,000 to 45,000 distinct CDR3 sequences, approximately 52% detected once. The data derive from a study of Graves' ophthalmopathy and Graves' hyperthyroidism. Study as a whole: Samples of peripheral blood were obtained at initial diagnosis, prior to treatment of any kind. Study results and limitations: Blood shared most expanded thyroid clonotypes above 0.001 frequency.

This TCR came from an adult man with Graves' ophthalmopathy. This chain joins TRBV19 and TRBJ1-3; no reliable D call. Sequencing was performed on peripheral blood. CDR3 residues: CASSIRADGNTIYF. Written as DNA, the CDR3 is TGTGCCAGTAGTATCCGGGCGGACGGAAACACCATATATTTT.